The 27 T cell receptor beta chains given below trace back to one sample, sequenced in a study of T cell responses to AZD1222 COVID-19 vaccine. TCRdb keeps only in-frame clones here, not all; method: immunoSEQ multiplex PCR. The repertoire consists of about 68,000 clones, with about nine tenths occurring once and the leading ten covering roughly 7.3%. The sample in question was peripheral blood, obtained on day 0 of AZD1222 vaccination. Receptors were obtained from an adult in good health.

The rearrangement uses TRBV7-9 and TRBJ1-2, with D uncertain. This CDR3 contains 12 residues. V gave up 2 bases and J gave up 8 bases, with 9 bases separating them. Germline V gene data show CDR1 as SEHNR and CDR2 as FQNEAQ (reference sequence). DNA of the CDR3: TGTGCCAGCAGCTTAACATGGGAGGGCTACACCTTC. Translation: CASSLTWEGYTF.

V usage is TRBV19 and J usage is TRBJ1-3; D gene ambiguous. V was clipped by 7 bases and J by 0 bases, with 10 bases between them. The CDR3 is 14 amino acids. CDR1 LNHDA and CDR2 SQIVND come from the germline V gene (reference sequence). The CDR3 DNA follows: TGTGCCAGTAAGAAGGGCCACTCTGGAAACACCATATATTTT. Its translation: CASKKGHSGNTIYF.

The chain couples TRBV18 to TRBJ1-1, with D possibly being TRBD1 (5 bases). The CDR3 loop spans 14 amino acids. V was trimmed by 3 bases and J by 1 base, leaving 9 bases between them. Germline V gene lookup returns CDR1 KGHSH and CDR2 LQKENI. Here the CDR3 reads CASSPPGRNTEAFF. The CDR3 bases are TGTGCCAGCTCACCCCCAGGGCGGAACACTGAAGCTTTCTTT. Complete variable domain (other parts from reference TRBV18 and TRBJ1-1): NAGVMQNPRHLVRRRGQEARLRCSPMKGHSHVYWYRQLPEEGLKFMVYLQKENIIDESGMPKERFSAEFPKEGPSILRIQQVVRGDSAAYFCASSPPGRNTEAFFGQGTRLTVV.

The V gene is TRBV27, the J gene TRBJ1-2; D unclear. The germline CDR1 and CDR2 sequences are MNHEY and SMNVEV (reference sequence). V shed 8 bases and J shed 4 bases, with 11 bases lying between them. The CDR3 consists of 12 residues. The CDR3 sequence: CASPGRVYGYTF. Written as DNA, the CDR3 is TGTGCCAGCCCCGGTCGGGTCTATGGCTACACCTTC.

The CDR3 sequence is CASSLPQETQYF. The CDR3 DNA reads TGTGCCAGCAGCCTACCCCAAGAGACCCAGTACTTC. This chain uses TRBV7-6 with TRBJ2-5; D is unresolved. The CDR3 has 12 residues. Looked up from germline, CDR1 is SGHVS and CDR2 is FNYEAQ. V was clipped by 5 bases and J by 1 base, with 5 bases between them.

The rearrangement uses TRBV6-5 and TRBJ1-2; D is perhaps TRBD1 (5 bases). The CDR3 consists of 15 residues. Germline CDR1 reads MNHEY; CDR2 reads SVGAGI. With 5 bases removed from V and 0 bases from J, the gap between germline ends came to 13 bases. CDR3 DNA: TGTGCCAGCAGTACGGGGGGGACCCCTAACTATGGCTACACCTTC. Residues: CASSTGGTPNYGYTF.

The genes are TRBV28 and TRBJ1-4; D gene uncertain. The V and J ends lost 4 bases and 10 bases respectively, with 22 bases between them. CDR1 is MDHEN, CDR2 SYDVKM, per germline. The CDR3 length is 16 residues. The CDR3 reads CASSSQTREGEGKLFF. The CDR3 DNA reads TGTGCCAGCAGTTCGCAAACAAGGGAGGGTGAGGGAAAACTGTTTTTT.

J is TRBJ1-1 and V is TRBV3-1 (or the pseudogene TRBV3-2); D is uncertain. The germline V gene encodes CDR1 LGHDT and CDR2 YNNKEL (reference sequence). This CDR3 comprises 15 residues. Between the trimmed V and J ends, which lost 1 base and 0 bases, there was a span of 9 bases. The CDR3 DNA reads TGTGCCAGCAGCCAAGGACTCATCATGAACACTGAAGCTTTCTTT. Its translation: CASSQGLIMNTEAFF.

The CDR3 loop reads CASSYEREGQETQYF. In nucleotides, the CDR3 is TGTGCCAGCAGTTACGAGCGGGAGGGCCAAGAGACCCAGTACTTC. J is TRBJ2-5 and V is TRBV6-2 or TRBV6-3; 10 bases are a match to TRBD2. Trimming took 2 bases from V and 1 from J; bases not matched to a gene: 1. Germline CDR1 and CDR2: MNHEY and SVGEGT. This CDR3 region has 15 residues.

CDR3 sequence: CASSLAGGLGETQYF. CDR3 DNA: TGTGCCAGCAGCTTGGCCGGGGGTTTGGGGGAGACCCAGTACTTC. This chain uses TRBV5-4 with TRBJ2-5; D perhaps matches TRBD2 (6 bases). The CDR3 contains 15 residues. V was clipped by 0 bases and J by 5 bases, with 14 bases between them. Germline loops: CDR1 SGHNT, CDR2 YYREEE (reference sequence).

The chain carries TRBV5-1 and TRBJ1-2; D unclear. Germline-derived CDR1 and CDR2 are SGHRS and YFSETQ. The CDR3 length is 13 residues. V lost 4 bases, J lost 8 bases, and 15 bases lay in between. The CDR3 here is CASSKGIERGYTF. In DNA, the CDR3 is TGCGCCAGCAGCAAGGGAATCGAGAGGGGCTACACCTTC.

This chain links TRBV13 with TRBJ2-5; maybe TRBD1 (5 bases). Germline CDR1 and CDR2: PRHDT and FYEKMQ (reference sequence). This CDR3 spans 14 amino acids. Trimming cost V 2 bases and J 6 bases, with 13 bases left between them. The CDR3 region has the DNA TGTGCCAGCAGCTTACAGGGAATCGAAAAGACCCAGTACTTC. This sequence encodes CASSLQGIEKTQYF.

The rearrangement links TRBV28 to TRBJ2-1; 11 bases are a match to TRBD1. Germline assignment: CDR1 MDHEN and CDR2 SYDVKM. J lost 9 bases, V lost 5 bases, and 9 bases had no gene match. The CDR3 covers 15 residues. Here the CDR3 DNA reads TGTGCCAGCAGTGCTCCGGGACAGGGGGTTGGTGAGCAGTTCTTC. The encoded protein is CASSAPGQGVGEQFF.

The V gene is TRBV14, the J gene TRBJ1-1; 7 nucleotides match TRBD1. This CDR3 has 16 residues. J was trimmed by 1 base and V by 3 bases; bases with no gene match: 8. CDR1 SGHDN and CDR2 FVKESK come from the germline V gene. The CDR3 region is CASSHFTGARNTEAFF. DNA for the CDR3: TGTGCCAGCAGCCATTTTACAGGGGCACGGAACACTGAAGCTTTCTTT. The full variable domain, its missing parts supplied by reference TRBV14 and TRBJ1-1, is EAGVTQFPSHSVIEKGQTVTLRCDPISGHDNLYWYRRVMGKEIKFLLHFVKESKQDESGMPNNRFLAERTGGTYSTLKVQPAELEDSGVYFCASSHFTGARNTEAFFGQGTRLTVV.

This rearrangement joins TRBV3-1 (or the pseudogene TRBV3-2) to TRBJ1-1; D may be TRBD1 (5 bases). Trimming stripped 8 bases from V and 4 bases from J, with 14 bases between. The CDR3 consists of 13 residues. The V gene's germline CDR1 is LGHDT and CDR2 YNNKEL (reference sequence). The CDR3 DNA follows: TGTGCCAGCGGGGCGTTGCGGAGCACTGAAGCTTTCTTT. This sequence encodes CASGALRSTEAFF.

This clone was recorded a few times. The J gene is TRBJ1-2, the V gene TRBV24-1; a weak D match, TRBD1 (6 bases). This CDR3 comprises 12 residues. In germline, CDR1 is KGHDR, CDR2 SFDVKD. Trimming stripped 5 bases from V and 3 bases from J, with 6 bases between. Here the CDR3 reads CATSGTDYGYTF. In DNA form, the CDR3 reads TGTGCCACCAGTGGGACAGACTATGGCTACACCTTC.

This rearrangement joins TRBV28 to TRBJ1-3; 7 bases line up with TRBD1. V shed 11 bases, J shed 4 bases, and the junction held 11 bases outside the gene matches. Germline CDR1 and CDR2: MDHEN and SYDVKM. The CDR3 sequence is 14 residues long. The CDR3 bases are TGTGCCGTCTTACAGGGGCCCTACGGAAACACCATATATTTT. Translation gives CAVLQGPYGNTIYF.

For the CDR3, the DNA is TGTGCCAGCAGCTTAGAGTCCGGGTTCCGTGAGCAGTACTTC. Translating gives CASSLESGFREQYF. V is TRBV7-2 and J is TRBJ2-7, with D unresolved. This CDR3 is built from 14 residues. Germline CDR1 reads SGHTA; CDR2 reads FQGNSA. Deletions cut 1 base from V and 7 bases from J, with 14 bases between.

The DNA of the CDR3 is TGTGCCAGCAGCTACACCCCCGGGGCCGATACGCAGTATTTT. As protein: CASSYTPGADTQYF. The genes are TRBV11-2 and TRBJ2-3; D may be TRBD1 or TRBD2 (5 bases each). Between the trimmed V and J ends, which lost 4 bases and 6 bases, there was a span of 14 bases. The germline V gene encodes CDR1 SGHAT and CDR2 FQNNGV. The CDR3 extends over 14 amino acids. The full variable domain, completed using reference TRBV11-2 and TRBJ2-3, is EAGVAQSPRYKIIEKRQSVAFWCNPISGHATLYWYQQILGQGPKLLIQFQNNGVVDDSQLPKDRFSAERLKGVDSTLKIQPAKLEDSAVYLCASSYTPGADTQYFGPGTRLTVL.

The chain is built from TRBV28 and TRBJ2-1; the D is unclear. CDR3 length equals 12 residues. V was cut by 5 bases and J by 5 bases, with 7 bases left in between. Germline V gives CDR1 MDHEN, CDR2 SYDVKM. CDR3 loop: CASSHLDNEQFF. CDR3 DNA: TGTGCCAGCAGTCATCTTGACAATGAGCAGTTCTTC.

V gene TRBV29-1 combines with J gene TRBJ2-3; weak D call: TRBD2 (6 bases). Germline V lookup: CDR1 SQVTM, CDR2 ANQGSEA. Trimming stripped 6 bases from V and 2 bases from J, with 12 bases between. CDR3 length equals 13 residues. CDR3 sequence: CSVLGGITDTQYF. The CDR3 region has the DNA TGCAGCGTCCTGGGGGGTATCACAGATACGCAGTATTTT.

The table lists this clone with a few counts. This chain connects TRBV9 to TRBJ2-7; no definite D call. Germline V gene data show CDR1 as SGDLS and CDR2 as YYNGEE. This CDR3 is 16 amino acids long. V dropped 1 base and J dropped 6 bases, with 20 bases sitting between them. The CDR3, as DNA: TGTGCCAGCAGCGTACGTCATCCTGACTTCCCGGGCGAGCAGTACTTC. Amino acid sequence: CASSVRHPDFPGEQYF.

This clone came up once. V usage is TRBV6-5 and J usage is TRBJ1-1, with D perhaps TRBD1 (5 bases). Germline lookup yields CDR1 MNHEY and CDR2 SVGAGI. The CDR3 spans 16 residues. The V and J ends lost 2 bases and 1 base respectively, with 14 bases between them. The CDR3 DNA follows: TGTGCCAGCAGTTACCAACCGCGGGGGGGGAACACTGAAGCTTTCTTT. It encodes CASSYQPRGGNTEAFF.

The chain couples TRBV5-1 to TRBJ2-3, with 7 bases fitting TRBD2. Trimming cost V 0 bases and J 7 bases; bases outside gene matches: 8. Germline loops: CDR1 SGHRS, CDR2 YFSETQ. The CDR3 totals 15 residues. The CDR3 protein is CASSLASGVIYTQYF. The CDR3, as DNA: TGCGCCAGCAGCTTGGCCAGCGGGGTAATTTATACGCAGTATTTT.

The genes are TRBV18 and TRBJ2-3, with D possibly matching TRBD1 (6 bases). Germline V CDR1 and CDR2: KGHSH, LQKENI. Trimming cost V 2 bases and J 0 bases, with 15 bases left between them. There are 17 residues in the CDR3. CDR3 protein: CASSPAGAHSSTDTQYF. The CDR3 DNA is TGTGCCAGCTCACCAGCAGGGGCCCACTCGAGCACAGATACGCAGTATTTT.

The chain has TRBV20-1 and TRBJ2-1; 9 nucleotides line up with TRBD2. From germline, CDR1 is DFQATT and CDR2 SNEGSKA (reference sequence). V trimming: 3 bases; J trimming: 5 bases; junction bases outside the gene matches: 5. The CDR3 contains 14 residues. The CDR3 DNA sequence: TGCAGTGCTAGTGGGCTAGCGGGACACAATGAGCAGTTCTTC. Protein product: CSASGLAGHNEQFF.

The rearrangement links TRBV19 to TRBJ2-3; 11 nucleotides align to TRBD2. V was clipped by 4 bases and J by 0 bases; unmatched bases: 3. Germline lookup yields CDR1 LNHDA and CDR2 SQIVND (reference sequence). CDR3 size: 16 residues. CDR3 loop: CASSRRTSGSTDTQYF. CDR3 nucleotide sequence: TGTGCCAGTAGTAGGAGGACTAGCGGGAGCACAGATACGCAGTATTTT.